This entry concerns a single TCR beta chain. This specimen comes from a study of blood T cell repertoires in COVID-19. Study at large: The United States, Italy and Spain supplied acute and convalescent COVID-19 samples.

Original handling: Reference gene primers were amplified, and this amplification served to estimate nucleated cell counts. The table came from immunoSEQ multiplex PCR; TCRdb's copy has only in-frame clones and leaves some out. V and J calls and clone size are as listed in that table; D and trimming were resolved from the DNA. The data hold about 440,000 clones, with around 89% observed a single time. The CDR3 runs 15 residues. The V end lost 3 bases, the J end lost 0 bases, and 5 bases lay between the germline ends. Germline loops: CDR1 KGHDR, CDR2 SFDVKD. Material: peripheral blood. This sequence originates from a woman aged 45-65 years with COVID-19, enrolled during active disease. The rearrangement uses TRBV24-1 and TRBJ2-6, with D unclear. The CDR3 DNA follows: TGTGCCACCAGTGATACGAGCTCTGGGGCCAACGTCCTGACTTTC. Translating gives CATSDTSSGANVLTF.